These 24 T cell receptor beta chains were sequenced from one sample in a study of T cell responses to AZD1222 COVID-19 vaccine. TCRdb's table, derived via immunoSEQ multiplex PCR, lists solely in-frame clones and lacks some. The table lists around 140,000 clones, about 92% of them singletons, with roughly 1.7% in the top ten. The specimen comprised peripheral blood, sampled 28 days after the second AZD1222 dose. The receptor set was obtained from an adult who received the AZD1222 COVID-19 vaccine.

V usage is TRBV6-2 or TRBV6-3 and J usage is TRBJ1-1, with unresolved D. Germline assignment: CDR1 MNHEY and CDR2 SVGEGT. This CDR3 spans 14 amino acids. Trimming removed 2 bases from V and 0 bases from J, with 7 bases in between. The CDR3 is CASSYQYMNTEAFF. The DNA for the CDR3 is TGTGCCAGCAGTTACCAGTACATGAACACTGAAGCTTTCTTT.

The genes are TRBV6-5 and TRBJ2-7; the D is unclear. This CDR3 spans 16 amino acids. Between the trimmed V and J ends, which lost 2 bases and 0 bases, there was a span of 14 bases. Germline V CDR1 and CDR2: MNHEY, SVGAGI. CDR3 region: CASSYGRPWDSYEQYF. Here the CDR3 DNA reads TGTGCCAGCAGTTACGGTAGACCTTGGGACTCCTACGAGCAGTACTTC.

The gene calls are TRBV7-7 and TRBJ2-1; no clear D gene. CDR3 length equals 14 residues. The V and J ends lost 1 base and 5 bases respectively, with 9 bases between them. The V gene's germline CDR1 is SSHAT and CDR2 FNYEAQ (reference sequence). CDR3 DNA sequence: TGTGCCAGCAGCTTAGGTCGCGGAGACAATGAGCAGTTCTTC. This gives the protein CASSLGRGDNEQFF.

This chain joins TRBV7-2 and TRBJ1-4; no clear D. This CDR3 region has 12 residues. Trimming stripped 1 base from V and 8 bases from J, with 5 bases between. Germline CDR1 SGHTA, CDR2 FQGNSA. For the CDR3, the DNA is TGTGCCAGCAGCTTAGGGAGCGAAAAACTGTTTTTT. It translates to CASSLGSEKLFF. The entire variable domain, with the rest obtained from reference TRBV7-2 and TRBJ1-4, is as follows: GAGVSQSPSNKVTEKGKDVELRCDPISGHTALYWYRQSLGQGLEFLIYFQGNSAPDKSGLPSDRFSAERTGGSVSTLTIQRTQQEDSAVYLCASSLGSEKLFFGSGTQLSVL.

The genes are TRBV29-1 and TRBJ1-3; no definite D call. This CDR3 comprises 14 residues. V lost 4 bases to trimming and J lost 0 bases, with 10 bases between them. Germline V gene lookup returns CDR1 SQVTM and CDR2 ANQGSEA. CDR3 DNA: TGCAGCGTTGGTGTGTCGGGCTCTGGAAACACCATATATTTT. This encodes CSVGVSGSGNTIYF.

V gene TRBV5-4 combines with J gene TRBJ2-7; D perhaps matches TRBD1 (6 bases). Germline CDR1 is SGHNT and CDR2 is YYREEE (reference sequence). The CDR3 consists of 15 residues. The germline V and J ends were trimmed by 5 bases and 3 bases, with 18 bases remaining between them. CDR3 in amino acids: CASSIAGVHNYEQYF. The CDR3 region has the DNA TGTGCCAGCAGTATAGCAGGGGTTCACAACTACGAGCAGTACTTC.

The rearrangement uses TRBV10-3 and TRBJ1-4; 8 nucleotides align to TRBD1. The J segment lost 1 base and the V segment lost 2 bases, leaving 3 bases of the junction unmatched. This CDR3 is 16 amino acids long. CDR1 ENHRY and CDR2 SYGVKD come from the germline V gene. The CDR3 coding sequence is TGTGCCATCAGTGAGGCAGGGGGCGGAACTAATGAAAAACTGTTTTTT. This codes for CAISEAGGGTNEKLFF.

This chain uses TRBV19 with TRBJ2-1; D remains unclear. Germline CDR1 reads LNHDA; CDR2 reads SQIVND (reference sequence). The CDR3 is made up of 13 amino acids. The V and J ends lost 3 bases and 3 bases respectively, with 6 bases between them. Here the CDR3 DNA reads TGTGCCAGTAGTATCACCGACTACAATGAGCAGTTCTTC. It yields the protein CASSITDYNEQFF.

This clone showed up just once. The chain combines TRBV2 with TRBJ2-3; no firm D call. This CDR3 comprises 15 residues. Germline V gives CDR1 SNHLY, CDR2 FYNNEI. Trimming pared 7 bases from V and 2 bases from J, leaving 16 bases between. Here the CDR3 reads CASILTPGYTDTQYF. In DNA, the CDR3 is TGTGCCAGCATTTTAACCCCAGGTTACACAGATACGCAGTATTTT. Variable domain in full (rest from reference TRBV2 and TRBJ2-3): EPEVTQTPSHQVTQMGQEVILRCVPISNHLYFYWYRQILGQKVEFLVSFYNNEISEKSEIFDDQFSVERPDGSNFTLKIRSTKLEDSAMYFCASILTPGYTDTQYFGPGTRLTVL.

The chain joins TRBV7-8 to TRBJ2-2, with 10 positions matching TRBD1. Per the germline V gene, CDR1 is SGHVS and CDR2 is FQNEAQ. V was pared by 0 bases and J by 6 bases, with 4 bases of the junction left unmatched. The CDR3 totals 16 residues. CDR3 bases: TGTGCCAGCAGCTTAGCTAGGGACAGGGGTGCCGGGGAGCTGTTTTTT. Its protein product is CASSLARDRGAGELFF.

The chain carries TRBV6-5 and TRBJ1-5, with a tentative D call TRBD1 (5 bases). Trimming took 1 base from V and 0 from J, leaving 7 bases between them. The CDR3 extends over 15 amino acids. Germline V CDR1 and CDR2: MNHEY, SVGAGI. CDR3 sequence reads: CASSYYQGSNQPQHF. For the CDR3, the DNA is TGTGCCAGCAGTTACTATCAGGGTAGCAATCAGCCCCAGCATTTT.

The chain employs TRBV18 and TRBJ1-3; D gene ambiguous. V was cut by 3 bases and J by 8 bases, with 17 bases left in between. CDR3 length equals 15 residues. Looked up from germline, CDR1 is KGHSH and CDR2 is LQKENI. CDR3 residues: CASSPSAPREHTIYF. The CDR3 region has the DNA TGTGCCAGCTCACCTTCGGCCCCGCGGGAACACACCATATATTTT.

To note about this clone: This specimen includes other DNA sequences encoding the same CDR3. V gene TRBV20-1 combines with J gene TRBJ1-2; D is undetermined. Germline CDR1 and CDR2: DFQATT and SNEGSKA (reference sequence). The CDR3 spans 11 residues. V gave up 0 bases and J gave up 4 bases, with 3 bases separating them. The CDR3 bases are TGCAGTGCTAGAGACTCCTATGGCTACACCTTC. This translates into CSARDSYGYTF.

The V and J genes are TRBV18 and TRBJ1-2; no definite D call. The germline V gene encodes CDR1 KGHSH and CDR2 LQKENI. V was clipped by 2 bases and J by 6 bases, with 10 bases between them. The CDR3 is made up of 13 amino acids. The CDR3 is CASSPREEDGYTF. The DNA for the CDR3 is TGTGCCAGCTCACCAAGGGAAGAGGATGGCTACACCTTC. Variable domain in full (rest from reference TRBV18 and TRBJ1-2): NAGVMQNPRHLVRRRGQEARLRCSPMKGHSHVYWYRQLPEEGLKFMVYLQKENIIDESGMPKERFSAEFPKEGPSILRIQQVVRGDSAAYFCASSPREEDGYTFGSGTRLTVV.

This rearrangement joins TRBV4-2 to TRBJ1-1, with 7 nucleotides matching TRBD1. V lost 2 bases, J lost 1 base, and 10 bases stayed unmatched. The CDR3 runs 17 residues. Germline V gene sequence: CDR1 LGHNA, CDR2 YNFKEQ. CDR3 amino acids: CASSQPALGQRNTEAFF. The CDR3 DNA is TGTGCCAGCAGCCAACCAGCTTTGGGACAGAGGAACACTGAAGCTTTCTTT.

This rearrangement joins TRBV24-1 to TRBJ2-7, with no clear D. The V and J ends lost 4 bases and 0 bases respectively, with 6 bases between them. This CDR3 is 13 amino acids long. The germline V gene has CDR1 KGHDR and CDR2 SFDVKD. The CDR3 region has the DNA TGTGCCACCAGTGAACAGTTCTCCTACGAGCAGTACTTC. It encodes CATSEQFSYEQYF.

There are a few counts of this clone. The V and J genes are TRBV5-4 and TRBJ2-1; D might be TRBD2 (6 bases). The germline V gene encodes CDR1 SGHNT and CDR2 YYREEE (reference sequence). This CDR3 is 16 amino acids long. Trimming removed 4 bases at V and 6 bases at J, with 20 bases between. The CDR3 here is CASSVVRDSFGNEQFF. CDR3 in DNA: TGTGCCAGCAGCGTGGTACGGGACTCCTTTGGCAATGAGCAGTTCTTC.

V usage is TRBV2 and J usage is TRBJ1-2; 8 nucleotides line up with TRBD1. This CDR3 spans 11 amino acids. CDR1 and CDR2 from the germline V gene are SNHLY and FYNNEI. With 10 bases clipped from V and 8 bases from J, the junction kept 6 bases outside the gene matches. The CDR3 DNA reads TGTGCCAAGGCAGGGGGCCGGGGCTACACCTTC. It translates to CAKAGGRGYTF.

The chain joins TRBV20-1 to TRBJ1-6; D is ambiguous. V lost 1 base and J lost 9, with 4 bases in between. The germline gives CDR1 DFQATT, CDR2 SNEGSKA (reference sequence). CDR3 length equals 11 residues. CDR3 sequence: CSARGVSPLHF. In nucleotides, the CDR3 is TGCAGTGCTAGAGGTGTTTCACCCCTCCACTTT.

In this sample, this clone turned up once. The chain carries TRBV18 and TRBJ1-3; 7 nucleotides match TRBD1. CDR1 and CDR2 from the germline V gene are KGHSH and LQKENI. With 2 bases clipped from V and 0 bases from J, the junction kept 1 base outside the gene matches. The CDR3 length is 15 residues. The CDR3 sequence: CASSPGTVSGNTIYF. DNA of the CDR3: TGTGCCAGCTCACCAGGGACAGTCTCTGGAAACACCATATATTTT.

The chain uses TRBV21-1 and TRBJ2-3; TRBD2 reflects the table's D call only, with no check against the DNA. TRBV21-1 is recorded as a pseudogene. The CDR3 is 18 residues long. Written as DNA, the CDR3 is TGTGCCAGCAGCAAAGACGCGGGAGGGCCGTGTAGCACAGATACGCAGTATTTT. This gives the protein CASSKDAGGPCSTDTQYF.

This clone has just one count. The rearrangement uses TRBV28 and TRBJ2-1; 9 bases are shared with TRBD2. Germline V lookup: CDR1 MDHEN, CDR2 SYDVKM. The junction had 4 bases not matched to a gene; V was cut back by 7 bases and J by 3 bases. This CDR3 has 14 residues. The CDR3 here is CASKLAGNYNEQFF. The CDR3 DNA reads TGTGCCAGCAAACTAGCGGGCAACTACAATGAGCAGTTCTTC.

The chain carries TRBV5-4 and TRBJ2-1, with 11 bases aligning to TRBD2. Germline CDR1 SGHNT, CDR2 YYREEE (reference sequence). After removal of 3 bases from V and 5 bases from J, the junction contained 4 bases not matched to a gene. CDR3 size: 15 residues. The CDR3 region has the DNA TGTGCCAGCAGCTCACCGGGACTAGCGGACAATGAGCAGTTCTTC. This sequence encodes CASSSPGLADNEQFF.

The genes are TRBV6-5 and TRBJ1-2; TRBD1 might be the D (6 bases). The CDR3 is made up of 13 amino acids. Per germline, CDR1 MNHEY and CDR2 SVGAGI. The germline V and J ends were trimmed by 4 bases and 5 bases, with 11 bases remaining between them. In DNA form, the CDR3 reads TGTGCCAGCAGTTCGGCGGGGACATATGGCTACACCTTC. It codes for CASSSAGTYGYTF.